This is a list of T cell receptor beta chains from one sample in a study of T-cell memory formation after mild COVID-19. TCRdb re-analysed the 5' RACE reads in MiXCR, keeping a single row per CDR3 protein. Of 270,000 or so distinct CDR3 sequences detected, 16% appear once; the ten largest clones hold 22%. Sequencing was done on a sample of PBMCs or a T cell subset sorted from them (not recorded which). The receptors originated from a man between 18 and 29 years old who had mild COVID-19 (a few samples of this study predate the infection). Cell type and time point are not known. Each CDR3 is given with its conserved first and last residue. D genes are given only for firm matches. Clone size is stated in some rows and not others, as once, few, many or a class when expanded.

d_call	clone_size	v_call	j_call	cdr3_nt	cdr3_aa
TRBD1	few	TRBV12-3/TRBV12-4	TRBJ1-6	TGTGCCAGCAGCCCTCAGGGGGAAAGTTCACCCCTCCACTTT	CASSPQGESSPLHF
TRBD2	few	TRBV29-1	TRBJ2-3	TGCAGCGCGAGCGGGGGCCGTATTAGCACAGATACGCAGTATTTT	CSASGGRISTDTQYF
-	-	TRBV24-1	TRBJ2-5	TGTGCCACCAGTGACGCTTCACAGGGTAAAGAGACCCAGTACTTC	CATSDASQGKETQYF
-	-	TRBV5-1	TRBJ1-1	TGCGCCAGCAGCTTCCAGGCGATGAACACTGAAGCTTTCTTT	CASSFQAMNTEAFF
TRBD2	many	TRBV7-9	TRBJ2-1	TGTGCCAGCAGCTTAGGGCGGGGGGCCTTCAATGAGCAGTTCTTC	CASSLGRGAFNEQFF
-	-	TRBV29-1	TRBJ2-5	TGCAGCGTGATGCGGGGGCCCCAAGAGACCCAGTACTTC	CSVMRGPQETQYF
-	-	TRBV21-1	TRBJ2-7	TGTGCCAGCAGTTCGGCAGGGGACTACGAGCAGTACTTC	CASSSAGDYEQYF
TRBD2	few	TRBV11-2	TRBJ2-1	TGTGCCAGCAGCCCCTGGACTAGCGGGGGGAATGAGCAGTTCTTC	CASSPWTSGGNEQFF
TRBD1	many	TRBV7-9	TRBJ2-3	TGTGCCAGCAGTTTAGGACAGGGGACAGATACGCAGTATTTT	CASSLGQGTDTQYF
TRBD1	-	TRBV9	TRBJ2-5	TGTGCCAGCAGCGTCGGGACAGGGGACCTCTCAGAGACCCAGTACTTC	CASSVGTGDLSETQYF
-	many	TRBV12-3/TRBV12-4	TRBJ2-6	TGTGCCAGCAGTCCCCCAGTATCTGGGGCCAACGTCCTGACTTTC	CASSPPVSGANVLTF
-	-	TRBV20-1	TRBJ2-7	TGCAGTGCTAGTAGCCCCTCTTTGGACGAGCAGTACTTC	CSASSPSLDEQYF
TRBD1	-	TRBV7-2	TRBJ2-6	TGTGCCAGCAGCTTAATCGGGACAGCCCTCTCTGGGGCCAACGTCCTGACTTTC	CASSLIGTALSGANVLTF
-	few	TRBV7-9	TRBJ1-2	TGTGCCTCCTCGCCCTATGGCTACACCTTC	CASSPYGYTF
-	few	TRBV7-9	TRBJ2-1	TGTGCCAGCAGCCCCTCGGGAAGCGCCTACAATGAGCAGTTCTTC	CASSPSGSAYNEQFF
TRBD2	-	TRBV7-3	TRBJ2-3	TGTGCCAGCAGCCCGGGACTAGGGCCCGATACGCAGTATTTT	CASSPGLGPDTQYF
-	-	TRBV29-1	TRBJ1-4	TGCAGCGTTGAAGACCCGAGGACAGTCACTAATGAAAAACTGTTTTTT	CSVEDPRTVTNEKLFF
TRBD2	once	TRBV29-1	TRBJ2-3	TGCAGCGCCGTTCCGGGACTAGGTCATATAGATACGCAGTATTTT	CSAVPGLGHIDTQYF
-	-	TRBV7-3	TRBJ2-1	TGTGCCAGCAGCCCCCAGGGCTCCTACAATGAGCAGTTCTTC	CASSPQGSYNEQFF
-	-	TRBV20-1	TRBJ2-3	TGCAGTGTGGGTGGGGGAGACACAGATACGCAGTATTTT	CSVGGGDTDTQYF
TRBD2	-	TRBV12-3/TRBV12-4	TRBJ2-1	TGTGCCAGCAGTGTACTAGCGGGGGGTGTGGATGAGCAGTTCTTC	CASSVLAGGVDEQFF
-	-	TRBV12-3/TRBV12-4	TRBJ2-7	TGTGCCAGCAGTTCTCGAGGGGCTGGGGAGCAGTACTTC	CASSSRGAGEQYF
TRBD1	few	TRBV29-1	TRBJ2-3	TGCAGCGTTGAATCCCAATTAGACAGGGGAGATACGCAGTATTTT	CSVESQLDRGDTQYF
TRBD1	many	TRBV20-1	TRBJ1-6	TGCAGTGCGAAGCCGGGACAGGACACACCCCTCCACTTT	CSAKPGQDTPLHF
-	few	TRBV5-6	TRBJ2-1	TGTGCCAGCAGCTTGGGTCCGTACAATGAGCAGTTCTTC	CASSLGPYNEQFF
-	-	TRBV5-5	TRBJ2-3	TGTGCCAGCAGCCCCAAGAAAGATACGCAGTATTTT	CASSPKKDTQYF
-	few	TRBV5-5	TRBJ2-1	TGTGCCAGCAGCTTGTGGGCCGCCCATGAGCAGTTCTTC	CASSLWAAHEQFF
-	-	TRBV14	TRBJ1-1	TGTGCCAGCAGCCACCTACAGGCAGGCTGGACTGAAGCTTTCTTT	CASSHLQAGWTEAFF
TRBD1	few	TRBV7-9	TRBJ2-5	TGTGCCAGCAAGGGGACAGGGGAAGAGACCCAGTACTTC	CASKGTGEETQYF
-	-	TRBV4-1	TRBJ2-5	TGCGCCAGCAGCCAAGGACTAGTCGGCGAGACCCAGTACTTC	CASSQGLVGETQYF
-	few	TRBV6-4	TRBJ2-3	TGTGCCAGCAGTGACAGCGACAGCACAGATACGCAGTATTTT	CASSDSDSTDTQYF
TRBD1	-	TRBV7-2	TRBJ1-2	TGTGCCAGCAGCCCAGGGGGCCCATTCTATGGCTACACCTTC	CASSPGGPFYGYTF